The 15 T cell receptor beta chains below all came from one sample that was sequenced in a study of shared clonotypes between healthy human individuals. Here immunoSEQ multiplex PCR was the method, and the copy in TCRdb shows in-frame clones only, minus some. The profile shows some 690,000 clones, 90% of them singletons. Source material: memory CD8+ T cells from PBMCs. Subset specified: CD45RO+ cells pooled with CCR7-negative TemRA cells. These receptors were obtained from a man aged 18 to 29 in good health. Some clones in this sample may be carry-over from other donors' samples.

The chain carries TRBV15 and TRBJ2-5; D remains unclear. Germline lookup yields CDR1 LNHNV and CDR2 YYDKDF (reference sequence). Trimming removed 8 bases at V and 5 bases at J, with 12 bases between. The CDR3 is 12 residues long. DNA of the CDR3: TGTGCCACCCGAGAAACTGGGGAGACCCAGTACTTC. Amino acids: CATRETGETQYF.

The chain uses TRBV10-3 and TRBJ2-7; 10 nucleotides align to TRBD1. The CDR3 spans 14 residues. Per the germline V gene, CDR1 is ENHRY and CDR2 is SYGVKD. With V trimmed by 10 bases and J by 3 bases, 9 bases remained unmatched. CDR3 DNA: TGTGCCACCGCGAGGACAGGGGGTCTCTACGAGCAGTACTTC. Translation gives CATARTGGLYEQYF.

About this clone: One junction end does not reproduce the germline sequence, and a read error may be involved. The chain combines TRBV28 with TRBJ2-1, with D tentatively TRBD1 (6 bases). CDR3 length: 12 residues. Per the germline V gene, CDR1 is MDHEN and CDR2 is SYDVKM. This CDR3 reads CASSPLSRAGVF. CDR3 nucleotides: TGTGCCAGCAGTCCCCTGAGCAGGGCAGGGGTCTTC.

This clone was picked up a small number of times. The chain is built from TRBV4-3 and TRBJ1-1; 7 bases fit TRBD1. There are 14 residues in the CDR3. J gave up 3 bases and V 3 bases, and 4 bases lay outside the gene matches. Germline CDR1 and CDR2: LGHNA and YSLEER. In nucleotides, the CDR3 is TGCGCCAGCAGCCACCTTACAGGGGACACTGAAGCTTTCTTT. Translating gives CASSHLTGDTEAFF.

This chain uses TRBV9 with TRBJ2-2, with D maybe TRBD2 (5 bases). From germline, CDR1 is SGDLS and CDR2 YYNGEE. CDR3 length: 16 residues. Trimming stripped 3 bases from V and 2 bases from J, with 14 bases between. The CDR3 loop is CASSGIVLANTGELFF. Written as DNA, the CDR3 is TGTGCCAGCAGCGGAATAGTTCTAGCTAACACCGGGGAGCTGTTTTTT.

The rearrangement links TRBV29-1 to TRBJ2-5, with 8 bases that match TRBD1. The length of the CDR3 is 12 residues. The germline gives CDR1 SQVTM, CDR2 ANQGSEA. V shed 3 bases and J 4 bases; nucleotides not matched to a gene: 1. The DNA for the CDR3 is TGCAGCGTTGATGACAGGGGAGAGACCCAGTACTTC. Protein product: CSVDDRGETQYF.

The chain employs TRBV7-9 and TRBJ2-5; D possibly corresponds to TRBD2 (6 bases). The V end was cut by 5 bases, the J end by 2 bases, with 18 bases between. The CDR3 is made up of 16 amino acids. Per the germline V gene, CDR1 is SEHNR and CDR2 is FQNEAQ (reference sequence). The CDR3, as DNA: TGTGCCAGCAGCGAACGGGCGCCGGGACTGCAAGAGACCCAGTACTTC. This sequence encodes CASSERAPGLQETQYF.

This clone was observed once. The chain employs TRBV7-3 and TRBJ1-1; tentative D call: TRBD1 (6 bases). Germline CDR1 is SGHTA and CDR2 is FQGTGA. CDR3 length: 14 amino acids. Trimming removed 5 bases at V and 4 bases at J, with 14 bases between. The CDR3 nucleotides read TGTGCCAGCAGCCGTACAGGGCTGGGCACTGAAGCTTTCTTT. Its protein is CASSRTGLGTEAFF. Based on the CDR3 plus reference TRBV7-3 and TRBJ1-1, the full variable domain is GAGVSQTPSNKVTEKGKYVELRCDPISGHTALYWYRQSLGQGPEFLIYFQGTGAADDSGLPNDRFFAVRPEGSVSTLKIQRTERGDSAVYLCASSRTGLGTEAFFGQGTRLTVV.

This sequence joins TRBV29-1 and TRBJ2-2; 12 bases are a match to TRBD2. V trimming: 7 bases; J trimming: 3 bases; junction bases outside the gene matches: 6. Per the germline V gene, CDR1 is SQVTM and CDR2 is ANQGSEA. The CDR3 has 15 amino acids. This chain's CDR3 is CSATRTSGDTGELFF. CDR3 nucleotides: TGCAGCGCGACCCGGACTAGCGGGGACACCGGGGAGCTGTTTTTT.

The rearrangement joins TRBV27 to TRBJ2-1; a possible D gene is TRBD1 (6 bases). Germline V gives CDR1 MNHEY, CDR2 SMNVEV (reference sequence). CDR3 size: 16 residues. V dropped 5 bases and J dropped 4 bases, with 18 bases sitting between them. CDR3 nucleotides: TGTGCCAGCAGTCCCTCCAGGGACACCTTATACAATGAGCAGTTCTTC. Its translation is CASSPSRDTLYNEQFF.

V is TRBV7-9 and J is TRBJ1-4, with 8 positions matching TRBD1. The germline V gene encodes CDR1 SEHNR and CDR2 FQNEAQ (reference sequence). CDR3 length: 18 residues. V lost 0 bases to trimming and J lost 8 bases; unmatched junction nucleotides: 14. CDR3 sequence: CASSLARLVGTGGEKLFF. The DNA of the CDR3 is TGTGCCAGCAGCTTAGCGCGGCTGGTAGGGACAGGCGGCGAAAAACTGTTTTTT.

The genes are TRBV5-6 and TRBJ2-1, with 13 bases fitting TRBD2. Germline lookup yields CDR1 SGHDT and CDR2 YYEEEE. The CDR3 covers 16 residues. The J segment lost 7 bases and the V segment lost 3 bases, leaving 7 bases of the junction unmatched. The CDR3 coding sequence is TGTGCCAGCAGCTCCAGTGGACTAGCGGGAGATAATGAGCAGTTCTTC. It encodes CASSSSGLAGDNEQFF.

Worth noting for this clone: This specimen includes other DNA sequences encoding the same CDR3. The chain uses TRBV15 and TRBJ2-7; D unclear. V dropped 1 base and J dropped 3 bases, with 10 bases sitting between them. The germline V gene encodes CDR1 LNHNV and CDR2 YYDKDF (reference sequence). The CDR3 consists of 14 residues. This CDR3 is CATSRGSGSYEQYF. The CDR3 DNA follows: TGTGCCACCAGCAGAGGTTCGGGCAGCTACGAGCAGTACTTC.

The chain combines TRBV5-6 with TRBJ2-7; D unresolved. Germline-derived CDR1 and CDR2 are SGHDT and YYEEEE. The CDR3 extends over 12 amino acids. Trimming took off 7 bases at V and 7 bases at J, with 15 bases between the two ends. The CDR3 region is CASHEGLREQYF. DNA for the CDR3: TGTGCCAGCCACGAAGGGTTGCGGGAGCAGTACTTC.

V and J are TRBV5-6 and TRBJ2-7; TRBD1 is a possible D gene (6 bases). The CDR3 consists of 12 residues. Deletions cut 4 bases from V and 5 bases from J, with 10 bases between. Germline CDR1 SGHDT, CDR2 YYEEEE. The CDR3 loop reads CASSQTGHEQYF. DNA for the CDR3: TGTGCCAGCAGCCAAACAGGGCACGAGCAGTACTTC.